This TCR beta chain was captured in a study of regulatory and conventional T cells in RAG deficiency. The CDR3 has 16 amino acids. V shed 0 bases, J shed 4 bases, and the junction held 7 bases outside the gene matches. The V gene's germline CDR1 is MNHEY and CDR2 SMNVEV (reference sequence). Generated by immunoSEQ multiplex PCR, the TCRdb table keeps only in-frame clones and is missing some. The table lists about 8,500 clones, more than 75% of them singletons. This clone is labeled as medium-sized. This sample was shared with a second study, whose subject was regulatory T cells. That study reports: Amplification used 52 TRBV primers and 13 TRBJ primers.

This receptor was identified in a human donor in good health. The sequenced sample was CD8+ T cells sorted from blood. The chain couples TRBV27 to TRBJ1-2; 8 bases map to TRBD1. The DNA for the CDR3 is TGTGCCAGCAGTTTATCCCCATCGACAGGGGCCTATGGCTACACCTTC. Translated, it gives CASSLSPSTGAYGYTF.